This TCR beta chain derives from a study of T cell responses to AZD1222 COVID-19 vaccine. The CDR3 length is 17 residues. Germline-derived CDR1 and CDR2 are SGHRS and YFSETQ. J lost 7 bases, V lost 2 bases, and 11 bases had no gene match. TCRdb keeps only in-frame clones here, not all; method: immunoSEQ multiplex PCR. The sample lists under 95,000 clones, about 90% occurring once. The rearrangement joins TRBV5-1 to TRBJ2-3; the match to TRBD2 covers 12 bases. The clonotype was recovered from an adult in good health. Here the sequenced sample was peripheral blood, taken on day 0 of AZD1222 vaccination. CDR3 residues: CASSLPGLAGWQNTQYF. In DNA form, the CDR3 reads TGCGCCAGCAGCTTACCGGGACTAGCGGGTTGGCAGAATACGCAGTATTTT.